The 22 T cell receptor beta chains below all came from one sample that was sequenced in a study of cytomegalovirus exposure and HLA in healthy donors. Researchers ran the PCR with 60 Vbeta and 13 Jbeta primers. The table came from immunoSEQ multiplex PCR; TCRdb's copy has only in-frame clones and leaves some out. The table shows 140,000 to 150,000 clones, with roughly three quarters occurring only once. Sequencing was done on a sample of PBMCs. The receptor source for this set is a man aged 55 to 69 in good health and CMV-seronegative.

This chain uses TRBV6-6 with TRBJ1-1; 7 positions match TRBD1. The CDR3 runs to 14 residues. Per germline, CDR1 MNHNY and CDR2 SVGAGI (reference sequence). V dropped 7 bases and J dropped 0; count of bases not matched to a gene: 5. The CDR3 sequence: CASIEQGVNTEAFF. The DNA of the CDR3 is TGTGCCAGCATTGAGCAGGGGGTGAACACTGAAGCTTTCTTT.

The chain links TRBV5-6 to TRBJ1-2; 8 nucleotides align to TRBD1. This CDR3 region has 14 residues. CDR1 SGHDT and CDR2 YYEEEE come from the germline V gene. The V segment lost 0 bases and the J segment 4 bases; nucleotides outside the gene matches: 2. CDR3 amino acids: CASSLGTGGYGYTF. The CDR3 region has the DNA TGTGCCAGCAGCTTGGGAACAGGGGGCTATGGCTACACCTTC.

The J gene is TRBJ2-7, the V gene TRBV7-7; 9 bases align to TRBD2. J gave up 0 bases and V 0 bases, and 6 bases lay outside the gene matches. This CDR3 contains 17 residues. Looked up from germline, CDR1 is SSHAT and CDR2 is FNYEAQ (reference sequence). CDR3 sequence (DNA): TGTGCCAGCAGCTTAGCGGCAGGCGGGAGGGACTCCTACGAGCAGTACTTC. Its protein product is CASSLAAGGRDSYEQYF.

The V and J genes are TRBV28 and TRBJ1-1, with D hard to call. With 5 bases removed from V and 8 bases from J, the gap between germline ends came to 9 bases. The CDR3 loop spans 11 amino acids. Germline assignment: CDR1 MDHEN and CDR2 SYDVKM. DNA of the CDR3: TGTGCCAGCAGTATCCCTCAGGAAGCTTTCTTT. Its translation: CASSIPQEAFF.

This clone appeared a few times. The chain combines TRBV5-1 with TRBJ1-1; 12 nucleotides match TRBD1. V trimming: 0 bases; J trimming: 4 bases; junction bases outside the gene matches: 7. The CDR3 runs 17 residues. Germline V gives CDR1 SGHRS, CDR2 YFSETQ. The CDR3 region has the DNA TGCGCCAGCAGCTTGGCAGTGGGACAGGGGGCGATCACTGAAGCTTTCTTT. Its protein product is CASSLAVGQGAITEAFF.

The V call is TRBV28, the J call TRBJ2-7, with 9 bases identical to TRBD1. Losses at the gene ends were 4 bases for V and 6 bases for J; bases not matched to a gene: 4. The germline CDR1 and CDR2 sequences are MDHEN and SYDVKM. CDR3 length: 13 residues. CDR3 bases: TGTGCCAGCAGTTCGGGACAGGGTCTCGAGCAGTACTTC. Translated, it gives CASSSGQGLEQYF.

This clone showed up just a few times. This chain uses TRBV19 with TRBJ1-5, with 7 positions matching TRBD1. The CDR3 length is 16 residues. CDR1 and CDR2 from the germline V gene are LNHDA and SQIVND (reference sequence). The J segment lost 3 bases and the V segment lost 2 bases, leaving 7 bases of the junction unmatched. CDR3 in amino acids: CASSIIRTGVNQPQHF. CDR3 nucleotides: TGTGCCAGTAGTATAATTAGGACAGGTGTCAATCAGCCCCAGCATTTT.

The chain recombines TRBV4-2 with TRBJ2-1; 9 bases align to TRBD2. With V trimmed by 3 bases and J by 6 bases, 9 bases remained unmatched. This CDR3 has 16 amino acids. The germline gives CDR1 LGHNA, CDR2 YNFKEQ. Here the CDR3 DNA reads TGTGCCAGCAGCCAGCCTGGGGCGGGAGGGCGCAATGAGCAGTTCTTC. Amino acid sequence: CASSQPGAGGRNEQFF.

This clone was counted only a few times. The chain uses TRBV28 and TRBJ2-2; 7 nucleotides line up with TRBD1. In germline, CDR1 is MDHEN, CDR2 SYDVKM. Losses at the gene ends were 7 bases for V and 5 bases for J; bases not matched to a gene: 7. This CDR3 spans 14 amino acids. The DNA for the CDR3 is TGTGCCAGCAATAGAGACAGGGAAACCGGGGAGCTGTTTTTT. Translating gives CASNRDRETGELFF. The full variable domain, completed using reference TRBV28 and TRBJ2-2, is DVKVTQSSRYLVKRTGEKVFLECVQDMDHENMFWYRQDPGLGLRLIYFSYDVKMKEKGDIPEGYSVSREKKERFSLILESASTNQTSMYLCASNRDRETGELFFGEGSRLTVL.

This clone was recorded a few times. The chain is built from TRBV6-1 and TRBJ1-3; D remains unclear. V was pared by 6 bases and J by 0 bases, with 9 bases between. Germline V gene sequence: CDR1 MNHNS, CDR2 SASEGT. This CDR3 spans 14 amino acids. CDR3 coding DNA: TGTGCCAGCAGCCACCTTAGCTCTGGAAACACCATATATTTT. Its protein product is CASSHLSSGNTIYF.

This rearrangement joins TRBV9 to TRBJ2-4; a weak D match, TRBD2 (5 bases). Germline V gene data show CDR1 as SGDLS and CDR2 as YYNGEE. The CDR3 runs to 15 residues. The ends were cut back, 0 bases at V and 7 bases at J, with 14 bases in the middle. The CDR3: CASSVGNGVENIQYF. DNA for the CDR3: TGTGCCAGCAGCGTAGGGAACGGGGTCGAGAACATTCAGTACTTC. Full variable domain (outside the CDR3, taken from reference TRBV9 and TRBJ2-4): DSGVTQTPKHLITATGQRVTLRCSPRSGDLSVYWYQQSLDQGLQFLIQYYNGEERAKGNILERFSAQQFPDLHSELNLSSLELGDSALYFCASSVGNGVENIQYFGAGTRLSVL.

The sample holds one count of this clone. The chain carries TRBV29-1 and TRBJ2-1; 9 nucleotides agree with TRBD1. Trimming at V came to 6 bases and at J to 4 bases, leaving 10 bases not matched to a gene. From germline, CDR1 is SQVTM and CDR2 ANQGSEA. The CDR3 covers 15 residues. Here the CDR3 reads CSVEGTGQGYNEQFF. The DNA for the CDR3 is TGCAGCGTGGAGGGGACGGGACAGGGATACAATGAGCAGTTCTTC.

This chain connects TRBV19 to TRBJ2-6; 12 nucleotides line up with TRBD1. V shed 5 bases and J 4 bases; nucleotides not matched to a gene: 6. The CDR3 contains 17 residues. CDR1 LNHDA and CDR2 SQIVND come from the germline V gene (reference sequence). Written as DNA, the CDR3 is TGTGCCAGTAGTTTGGGACAGGGGGCGTCGGGGGCCAACGTCCTGACTTTC. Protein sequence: CASSLGQGASGANVLTF.

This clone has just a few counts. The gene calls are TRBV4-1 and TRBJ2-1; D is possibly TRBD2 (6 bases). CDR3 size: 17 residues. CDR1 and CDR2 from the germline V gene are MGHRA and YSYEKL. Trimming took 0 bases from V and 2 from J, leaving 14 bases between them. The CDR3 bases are TGCGCCAGCAGCCAAGATCAAGAAGCGGGCACCTACAATGAGCAGTTCTTC. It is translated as CASSQDQEAGTYNEQFF.

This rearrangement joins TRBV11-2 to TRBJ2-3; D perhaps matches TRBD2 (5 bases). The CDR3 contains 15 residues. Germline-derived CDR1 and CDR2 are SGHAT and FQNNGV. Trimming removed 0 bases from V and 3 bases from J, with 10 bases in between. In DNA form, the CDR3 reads TGTGCCAGCAGCTTAGAGGCGGGTAATACAGATACGCAGTATTTT. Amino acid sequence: CASSLEAGNTDTQYF.

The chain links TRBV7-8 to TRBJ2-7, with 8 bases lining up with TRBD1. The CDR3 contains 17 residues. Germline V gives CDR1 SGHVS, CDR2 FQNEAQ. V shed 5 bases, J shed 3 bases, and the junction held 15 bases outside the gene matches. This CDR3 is CASSPRVPRTGRYEQYF. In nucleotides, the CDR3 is TGTGCCAGCAGCCCCCGAGTTCCGCGGACAGGGCGCTACGAGCAGTACTTC.

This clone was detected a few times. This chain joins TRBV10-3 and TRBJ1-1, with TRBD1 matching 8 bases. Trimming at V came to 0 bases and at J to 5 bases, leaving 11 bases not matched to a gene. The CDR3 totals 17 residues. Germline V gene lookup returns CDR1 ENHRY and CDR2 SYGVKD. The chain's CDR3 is CAISESGQGGRRTEAFF. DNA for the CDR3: TGTGCCATCAGTGAGTCCGGACAGGGAGGAAGGAGGACTGAAGCTTTCTTT.

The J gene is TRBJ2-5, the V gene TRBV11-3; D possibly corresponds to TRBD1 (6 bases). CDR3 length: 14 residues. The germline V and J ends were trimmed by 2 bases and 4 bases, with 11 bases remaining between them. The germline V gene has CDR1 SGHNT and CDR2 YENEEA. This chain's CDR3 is CASSLTGKGETQYF. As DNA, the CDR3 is TGTGCCAGCAGCTTAACAGGGAAGGGAGAGACCCAGTACTTC.

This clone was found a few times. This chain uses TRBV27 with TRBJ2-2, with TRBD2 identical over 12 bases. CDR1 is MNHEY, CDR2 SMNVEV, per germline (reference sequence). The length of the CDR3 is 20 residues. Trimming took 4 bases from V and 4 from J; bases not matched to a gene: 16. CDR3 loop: CASSSPGELAGGPVTGELFF. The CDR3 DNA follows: TGTGCCAGCAGTTCGCCCGGGGAGCTAGCGGGAGGGCCAGTCACCGGGGAGCTGTTTTTT.

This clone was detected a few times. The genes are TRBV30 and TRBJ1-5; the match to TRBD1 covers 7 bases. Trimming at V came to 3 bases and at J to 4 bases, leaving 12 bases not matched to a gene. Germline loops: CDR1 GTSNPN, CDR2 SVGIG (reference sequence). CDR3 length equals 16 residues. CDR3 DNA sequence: TGTGCCTGGAGGGAAAGCTACAGGGGATCTAATCAGCCCCAGCATTTT. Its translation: CAWRESYRGSNQPQHF.

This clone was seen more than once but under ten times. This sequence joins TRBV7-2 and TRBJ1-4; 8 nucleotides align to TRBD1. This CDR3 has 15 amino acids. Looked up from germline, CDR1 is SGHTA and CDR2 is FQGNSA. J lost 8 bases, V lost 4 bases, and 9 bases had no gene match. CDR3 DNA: TGTGCCAGCAGCTCCCGGACAGGGAACGGCGAAAAACTGTTTTTT. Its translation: CASSSRTGNGEKLFF. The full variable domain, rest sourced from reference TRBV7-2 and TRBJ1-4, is GAGVSQSPSNKVTEKGKDVELRCDPISGHTALYWYRQSLGQGLEFLIYFQGNSAPDKSGLPSDRFSAERTGGSVSTLTIQRTQQEDSAVYLCASSSRTGNGEKLFFGSGTQLSVL.

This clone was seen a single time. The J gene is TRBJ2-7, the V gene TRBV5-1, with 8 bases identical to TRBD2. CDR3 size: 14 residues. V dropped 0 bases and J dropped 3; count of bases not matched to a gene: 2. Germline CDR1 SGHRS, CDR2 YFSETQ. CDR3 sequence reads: CASSLDSGNYEQYF. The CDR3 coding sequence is TGCGCCAGCAGCTTGGATAGCGGGAACTACGAGCAGTACTTC.